The 8 T cell receptor beta chains below come from one sample, sequenced in a study of shared clonotypes between healthy human individuals. Measured with immunoSEQ multiplex PCR; TCRdb has only the in-frame clones, and not every one. The profile shows about 1.5 million clones, 95% to 97% of them singletons. The sequenced sample was naive CD4+ T cells sorted from blood. Subset reported: CD45RA+ positively selected. These TCRs come from a man aged 25-45 years in good health.

V is TRBV10-1 and J is TRBJ2-3; no definite D call. This CDR3 is 13 amino acids long. Between the trimmed V and J ends, which lost 6 bases and 2 bases, there was a span of 9 bases. Per the germline V gene, CDR1 is WNHNN and CDR2 is SYGVQD (reference sequence). In DNA, the CDR3 is TGCGCCAGCAGCCGGACCGACACAGATACGCAGTATTTT. This sequence encodes CASSRTDTDTQYF.

This chain links TRBV6-6 with TRBJ2-1; D might be TRBD1 or TRBD2, each matching 5 bases. Trimming stripped 0 bases from V and 3 bases from J, with 12 bases between. The CDR3 is made up of 16 amino acids. Germline-derived CDR1 and CDR2 are MNHNY and SVGAGI (reference sequence). The CDR3 spells CASSYSGQGGYNEQFF. The CDR3 DNA reads as TGTGCCAGCAGTTACTCAGGACAAGGAGGCTACAATGAGCAGTTCTTC.

The genes are TRBV7-2 and TRBJ2-1; TRBD2 matches at 9 bases. The CDR3 length is 14 residues. The V and J ends lost 5 bases and 4 bases, in that order; junction bases with no gene match: 3. The germline gives CDR1 SGHTA, CDR2 FQGNSA. As DNA, the CDR3 is TGTGCCAGCAGCGCGACTAGCGGATACAATGAGCAGTTCTTC. Protein sequence: CASSATSGYNEQFF. Filled out from reference TRBV7-2 and TRBJ2-1, the complete variable domain reads GAGVSQSPSNKVTEKGKDVELRCDPISGHTALYWYRQSLGQGLEFLIYFQGNSAPDKSGLPSDRFSAERTGGSVSTLTIQRTQQEDSAVYLCASSATSGYNEQFFGPGTRLTVL.

The V call is TRBV18, the J call TRBJ2-1, with 7 nucleotides matching TRBD2. Per the germline V gene, CDR1 is KGHSH and CDR2 is LQKENI. J gave up 3 bases and V 3 bases, and 5 bases lay outside the gene matches. The CDR3 has 15 residues. CDR3 residues: CASSPAGTNYNEQFF. CDR3 bases: TGTGCCAGCTCACCGGCAGGGACTAACTACAATGAGCAGTTCTTC.

Note on this clone: Other DNA sequences from this sample encode an identical CDR3 as well. The CDR3 DNA sequence: TGTGCCAGTAGGCAGGGGGGCAATCAGCCCCAGCATTTT. Its protein is CASRQGGNQPQHF. The chain joins TRBV19 to TRBJ1-5, with TRBD1 matching 7 bases. The V gene's germline CDR1 is LNHDA and CDR2 SQIVND (reference sequence). After removal of 6 bases from V and 2 bases from J, the junction contained 1 base not matched to a gene. CDR3 length: 13 amino acids.

This chain links TRBV6-6 with TRBJ1-5; TRBD1 might be the D (6 bases). The CDR3 contains 16 residues. From germline, CDR1 is MNHNY and CDR2 SVGAGI (reference sequence). V was pared by 6 bases and J by 1 base, with 16 bases between. Here the CDR3 reads CASRAGTTISNQPQHF. In nucleotides, the CDR3 is TGTGCCAGCAGGGCTGGGACAACAATAAGCAATCAGCCCCAGCATTTT.

This rearrangement joins TRBV7-9 to TRBJ2-1; 15 bases are shared with TRBD2. V was pared by 9 bases and J by 8 bases, with 14 bases of the junction left unmatched. Germline CDR1 and CDR2: SEHNR and FQNEAQ (reference sequence). The CDR3 spans 17 residues. CDR3 sequence: CASWGPGLAGGRHEQFF. Written as DNA, the CDR3 is TGTGCCAGTTGGGGACCGGGACTAGCGGGAGGTCGGCATGAGCAGTTCTTC.

This sequence joins TRBV27 and TRBJ2-1; 7 positions agree with TRBD2. Germline CDR1 MNHEY, CDR2 SMNVEV (reference sequence). Trimming removed 5 bases from V and 1 base from J; junction bases left unmatched: 5. This CDR3 is built from 15 residues. The CDR3 loop reads CASSGGLGSYNEQFF. The CDR3 DNA is TGTGCCAGCAGTGGAGGACTAGGTTCCTACAATGAGCAGTTCTTC.